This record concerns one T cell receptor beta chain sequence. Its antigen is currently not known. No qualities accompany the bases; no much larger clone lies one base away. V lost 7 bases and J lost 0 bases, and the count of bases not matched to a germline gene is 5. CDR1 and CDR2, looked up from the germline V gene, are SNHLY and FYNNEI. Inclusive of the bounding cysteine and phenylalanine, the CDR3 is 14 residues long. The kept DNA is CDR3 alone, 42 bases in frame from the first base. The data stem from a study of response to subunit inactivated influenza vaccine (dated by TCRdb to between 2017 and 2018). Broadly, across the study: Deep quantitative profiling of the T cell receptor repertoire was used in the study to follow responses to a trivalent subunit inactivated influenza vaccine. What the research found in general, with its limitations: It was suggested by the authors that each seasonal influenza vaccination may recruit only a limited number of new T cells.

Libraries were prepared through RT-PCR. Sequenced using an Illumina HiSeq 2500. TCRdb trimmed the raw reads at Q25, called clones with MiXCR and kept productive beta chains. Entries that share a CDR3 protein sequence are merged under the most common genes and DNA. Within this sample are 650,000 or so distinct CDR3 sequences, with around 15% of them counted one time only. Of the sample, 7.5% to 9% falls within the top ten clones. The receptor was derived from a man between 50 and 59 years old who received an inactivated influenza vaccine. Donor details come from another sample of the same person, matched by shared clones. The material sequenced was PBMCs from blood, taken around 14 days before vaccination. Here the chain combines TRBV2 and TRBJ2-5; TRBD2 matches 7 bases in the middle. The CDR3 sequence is CASKSSGHQETQYF. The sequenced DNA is TGTGCCAGCAAATCTAGCGGACACCAAGAGACCCAGTACTTC. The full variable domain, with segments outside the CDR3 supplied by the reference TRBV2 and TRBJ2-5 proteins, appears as EPEVTQTPSHQVTQMGQEVILRCVPISNHLYFYWYRQILGQKVEFLVSFYNNEISEKSEIFDDQFSVERPDGSNFTLKIRSTKLEDSAMYFCASKSSGHQETQYFGPGTRLLVL.